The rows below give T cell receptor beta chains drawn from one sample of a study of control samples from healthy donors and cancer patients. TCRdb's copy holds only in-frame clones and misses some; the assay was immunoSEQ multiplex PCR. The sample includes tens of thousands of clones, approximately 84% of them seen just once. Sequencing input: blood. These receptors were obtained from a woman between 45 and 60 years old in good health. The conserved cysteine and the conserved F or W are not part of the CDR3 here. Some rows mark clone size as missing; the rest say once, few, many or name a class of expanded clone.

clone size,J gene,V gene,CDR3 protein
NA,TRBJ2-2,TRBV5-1,ASSLGTASGELF
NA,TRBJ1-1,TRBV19,ASSIDPNTEAF
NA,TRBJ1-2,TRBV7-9,ASSAQGVVYGYT
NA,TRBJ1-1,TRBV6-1,ATKPPTGGDTEAF
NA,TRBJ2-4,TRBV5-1,ASSLGTGLPAKNIQY
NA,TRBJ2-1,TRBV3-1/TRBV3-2,ASSQVTLEQF
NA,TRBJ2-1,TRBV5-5,ASSRDTLGNEQF
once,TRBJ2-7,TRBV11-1,ASRYSGTQPYEQY
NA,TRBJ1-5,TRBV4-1,ASSPIPRNSNQPQH
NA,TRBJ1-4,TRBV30,AWSFPDEKLF
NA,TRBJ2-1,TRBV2,ASSDGTNNAGGYEQF
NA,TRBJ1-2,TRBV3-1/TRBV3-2,ASSQEYRGYGYT
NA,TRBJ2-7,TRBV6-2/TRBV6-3,ASSHFWEQY
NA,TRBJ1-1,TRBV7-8,ASSLGPIGNTEAF
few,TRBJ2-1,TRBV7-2,ASSSRWSTAEQF
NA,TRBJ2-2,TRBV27,ATLPGVNTGELF
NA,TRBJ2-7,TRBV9,ASSAHGLAGPSYEQY